A few counts support the clone carrying this T cell receptor (beta chain). No antigen is known for it. This sample is part of a study of metastatic and nonmetastatic thyroid tumors. Overall study: Repertoires of blood and of tissue (tumor or nodule) from malignant and benign thyroid patients were compared.

Germline CDR1 reads MNHEY; CDR2 reads SVGEGT. The ends were cut back, 2 bases at V and 0 bases at J, with 8 bases in the middle. This CDR3 is built from 14 residues. Study-wide findings and caveats: Significantly higher TCR beta diversity was reportedly seen in malignant thyroid tumors than benign nodules, in blood and tumor.

Patients were all untreated before their thyroid surgery. Original analysis: Building a distant-metastasis classifier for papillary thyroid cancer drew on CDR3 differences across clinicopathological groups. TCRdb re-called the PCR reads via MiXCR. These V and J calls rely on TCRdb rather than the paper's analysis. The table has 50,000 to 65,000 clones, 4% to 4.5% seen once; the top ten hold about a fifth. The sequence was collected from a female donor with papillary thyroid cancer or a benign thyroid nodule (not recorded which). Some clones in this sample may be carry-over from other donors' samples. Sequencing was performed on blood. The chain is built from TRBV6-2 or TRBV6-3 and TRBJ2-7; D is uncertain. The chain's CDR3 is CASSYIAGSYEQYF. The DNA of the CDR3 is TGTGCCAGCAGTTACATTGCCGGCTCCTACGAGCAGTACTTC.